These 2 T cell receptor beta chains were all obtained from the same sample, sequenced in a study of blood T cell repertoires in COVID-19. Profiled with immunoSEQ multiplex PCR; TCRdb holds only in-frame clones, not every one. Among about 52,000 clones listed, 80% to 90% were seen once. Sequencing was performed on peripheral blood. The receptors derive from a man aged 65 to 79 with acute or convalescent COVID-19.

The chain has TRBV18 and TRBJ1-3; weak D call: TRBD1 (6 bases). The CDR3 consists of 14 residues. In germline, CDR1 is KGHSH, CDR2 LQKENI. Trimming removed 3 bases at V and 5 bases at J, with 11 bases between. The CDR3 DNA reads TGTGCCAGCTCACCTTCCACAGGGAGAAACACCATATATTTT. Translated: CASSPSTGRNTIYF.

The chain joins TRBV9 to TRBJ2-2; D may be TRBD1 (6 bases). V was trimmed by 3 bases and J by 3 bases, leaving 15 bases between them. Per germline, CDR1 SGDLS and CDR2 YYNGEE. CDR3 size: 16 residues. CDR3 sequence reads: CASSAQGLAYTGELFF. In DNA, the CDR3 is TGTGCCAGCAGCGCCCAGGGGCTAGCTTACACCGGGGAGCTGTTTTTT.